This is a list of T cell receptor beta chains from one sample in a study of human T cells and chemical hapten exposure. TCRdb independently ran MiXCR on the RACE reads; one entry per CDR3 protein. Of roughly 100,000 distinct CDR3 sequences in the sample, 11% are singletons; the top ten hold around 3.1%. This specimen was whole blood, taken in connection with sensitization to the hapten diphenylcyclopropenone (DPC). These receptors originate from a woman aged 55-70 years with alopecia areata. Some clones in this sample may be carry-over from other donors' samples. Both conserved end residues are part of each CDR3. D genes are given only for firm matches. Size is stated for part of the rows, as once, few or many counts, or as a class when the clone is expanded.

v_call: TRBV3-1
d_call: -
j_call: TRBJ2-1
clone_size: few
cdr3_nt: TGTGCCAGCACTACACTTCGGGGGCGGCGGAATGAGCAGTTCTTC
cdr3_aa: CASTTLRGRRNEQFF

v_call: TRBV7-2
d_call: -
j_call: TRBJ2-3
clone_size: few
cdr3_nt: TGTGCCAGCAGCTTTCCAGCGGTGAACACAGATACGCAGTATTTT
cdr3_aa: CASSFPAVNTDTQYF

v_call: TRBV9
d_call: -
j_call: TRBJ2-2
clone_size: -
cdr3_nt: TGTGCCAGCAGCGTTCTTGACAGTTACACCGGGGAGCTGTTTTTT
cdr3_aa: CASSVLDSYTGELFF

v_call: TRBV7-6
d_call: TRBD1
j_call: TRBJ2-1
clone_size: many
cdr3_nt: TGTGCCAGCAGTCCCACCGGGACAGGGTTCTACAATGAGCAGTTCTTC
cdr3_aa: CASSPTGTGFYNEQFF

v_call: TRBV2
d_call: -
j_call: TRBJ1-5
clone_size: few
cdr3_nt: TGTGCCAGCAGTGGACAGCTTTCTAATCAGCCCCAGCATTTT
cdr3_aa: CASSGQLSNQPQHF

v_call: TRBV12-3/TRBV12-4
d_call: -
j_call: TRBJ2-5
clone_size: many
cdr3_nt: TGTGCCAGCACCCGACGGTCGGCCTCGGACGGCCAAGAGACCCAGTACTTC
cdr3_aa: CASTRRSASDGQETQYF

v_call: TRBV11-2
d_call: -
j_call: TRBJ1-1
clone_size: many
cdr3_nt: TGTGCCAGCAGCCCATCTACCCAAGGTGGACCTAGGAACACTGAAGCTTTCTTT
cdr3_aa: CASSPSTQGGPRNTEAFF

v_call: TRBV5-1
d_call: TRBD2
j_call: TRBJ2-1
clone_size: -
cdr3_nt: TGCGCCAGCAGCTTCCCTAGCGGGGGTTCCTACAATGAGCAGTTCTTC
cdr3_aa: CASSFPSGGSYNEQFF

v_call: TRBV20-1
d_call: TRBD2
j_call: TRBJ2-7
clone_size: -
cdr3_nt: TGCAGTGCTAGCAGACTAGCGGGGGGCCTCTACGAGCAGTACTTC
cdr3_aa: CSASRLAGGLYEQYF

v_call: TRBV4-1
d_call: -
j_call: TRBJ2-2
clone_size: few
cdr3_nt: TGCGCCAGCAGCCAAGATGCCGGGGAGCTGTTTTTT
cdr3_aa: CASSQDAGELFF

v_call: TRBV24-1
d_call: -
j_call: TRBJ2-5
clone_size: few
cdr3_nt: TGTGCCACCAGTGATGCCGACGGCAACCAAGAGACCCAGTACTTC
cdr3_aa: CATSDADGNQETQYF

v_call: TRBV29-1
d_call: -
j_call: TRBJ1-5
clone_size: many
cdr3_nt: TGCAGCGTTGAAGTTCGGGGGATTAATCAGCCCCAGCATTTT
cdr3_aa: CSVEVRGINQPQHF

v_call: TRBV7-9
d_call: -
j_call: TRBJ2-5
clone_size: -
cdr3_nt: TGTGCCAGCAGCTTAGCGCTAAACCGTCCGGGGGAGACCCAGTACTTC
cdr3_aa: CASSLALNRPGETQYF

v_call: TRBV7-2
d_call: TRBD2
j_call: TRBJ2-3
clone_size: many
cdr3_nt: TGTGCCAGCAGCGCGGGGACTAGTTCGATCCCTAGCACAGATACGCAGTATTTT
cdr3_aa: CASSAGTSSIPSTDTQYF

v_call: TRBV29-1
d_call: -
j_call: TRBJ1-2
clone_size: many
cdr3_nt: TGCAGCGTTGCCCTTGGGCAGGCTCGCGGCTACACCTTC
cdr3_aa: CSVALGQARGYTF

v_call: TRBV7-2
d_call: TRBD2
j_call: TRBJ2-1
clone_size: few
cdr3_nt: TGTGCCAGCAGGGCTAGCGGGGGGGTAAATGAGCAGTTCTTC
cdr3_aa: CASRASGGVNEQFF

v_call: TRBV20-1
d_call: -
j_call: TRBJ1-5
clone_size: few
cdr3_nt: TGCAGTGCTAGTCCGACGGGGCCATATAGCAATCAGCCCCAGCATTTT
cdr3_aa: CSASPTGPYSNQPQHF

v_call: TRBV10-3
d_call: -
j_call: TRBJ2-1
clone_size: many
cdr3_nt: TGTGCCATCAGTGAGAAGGGGAGGGGGCAGGCCTCCTACAATGAGCAGTTCTTC
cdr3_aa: CAISEKGRGQASYNEQFF

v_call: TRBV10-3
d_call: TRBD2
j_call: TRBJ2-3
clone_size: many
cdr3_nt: TGTGCCATCAGTGAAAGCGGGGGGGCACATACGCAGTATTTT
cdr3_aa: CAISESGGAHTQYF

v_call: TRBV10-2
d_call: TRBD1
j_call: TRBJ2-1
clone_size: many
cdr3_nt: TGCGCCAGCAGTGAGTCGAAAGGGTCGGGACAGGGATACAATGAGCAGTTCTTC
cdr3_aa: CASSESKGSGQGYNEQFF

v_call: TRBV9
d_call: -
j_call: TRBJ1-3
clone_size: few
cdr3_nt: TGTGCCAGCAGCACACGACCAGACTCTGGAAACACCATATATTTT
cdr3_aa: CASSTRPDSGNTIYF

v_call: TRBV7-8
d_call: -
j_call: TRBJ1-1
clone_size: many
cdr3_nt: TGTGCCAGCAGCTTTGCTTTGGGGAAGTTGAGGACTGAAGCTTTCTTT
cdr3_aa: CASSFALGKLRTEAFF

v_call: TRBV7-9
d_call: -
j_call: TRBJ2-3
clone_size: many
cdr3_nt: TGTGCCAGCAGCCGTAGCACAGATACGCAGTATTTT
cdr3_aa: CASSRSTDTQYF

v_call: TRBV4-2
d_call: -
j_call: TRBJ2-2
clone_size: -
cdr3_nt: TGTGCCAGCAGCCTCCATCAATCTTTGGAATCTGGCGGGGAGCTGTTTTTT
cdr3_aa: CASSLHQSLESGGELFF

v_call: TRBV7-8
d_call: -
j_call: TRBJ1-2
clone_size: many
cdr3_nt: TGTGCCAGCAGCTCAAAAGAGAACTCCTATGGCTACACCTTC
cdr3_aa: CASSSKENSYGYTF

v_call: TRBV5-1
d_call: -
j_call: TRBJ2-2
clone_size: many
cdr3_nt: TGCGCCAGCAGCTTGGAAACAAACACCGGGGAGCTGTTTTTT
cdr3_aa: CASSLETNTGELFF

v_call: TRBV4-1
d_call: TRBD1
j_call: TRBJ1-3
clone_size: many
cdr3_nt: TGCGCCAGCAGCCAAGCCGGAGGCAGGGGGTCAACGTTCGGAAACACCATATATTTT
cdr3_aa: CASSQAGGRGSTFGNTIYF

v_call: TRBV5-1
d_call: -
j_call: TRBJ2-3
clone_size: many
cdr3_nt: TGCGCCAGCAGCTTGGCCGACACGAACACAGATACGCAGTATTTT
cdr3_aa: CASSLADTNTDTQYF

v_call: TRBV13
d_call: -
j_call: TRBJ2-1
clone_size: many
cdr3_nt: TGTGCCAGCAGCTCAATTCCCATCTCTGGCAATGAGCAGTTCTTC
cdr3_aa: CASSSIPISGNEQFF

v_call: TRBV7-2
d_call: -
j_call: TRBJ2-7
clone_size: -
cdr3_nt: TGTGCCAGCAGCTCCGGACAGGCGGGGACCTACGAGCAGTACTTC
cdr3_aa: CASSSGQAGTYEQYF

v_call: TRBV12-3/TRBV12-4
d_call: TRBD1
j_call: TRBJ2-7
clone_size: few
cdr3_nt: TGTGCCACCTTGGGACAGGGGTACGAGCAGTACTTC
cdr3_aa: CATLGQGYEQYF

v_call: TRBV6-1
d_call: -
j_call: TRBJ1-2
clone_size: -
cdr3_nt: TGTGCCAGCAGGGAACGACATCCCTTACCGGCATACTATGGCTACACCTTC
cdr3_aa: CASRERHPLPAYYGYTF

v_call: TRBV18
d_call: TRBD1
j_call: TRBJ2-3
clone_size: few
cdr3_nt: TGTGCCAGCTCACCACCGGGACAGGGCATCGATACGCAGTATTTT
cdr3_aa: CASSPPGQGIDTQYF

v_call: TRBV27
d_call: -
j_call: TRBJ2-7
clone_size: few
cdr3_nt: TGTGCCAGCAGTATGGGTCCAGGATCCTACGAGCAGTACTTC
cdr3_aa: CASSMGPGSYEQYF

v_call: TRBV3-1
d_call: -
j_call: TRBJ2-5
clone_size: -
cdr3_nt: TGTGCCAGCAGCCAAGATTGGGGAGAGACCCAGTACTTC
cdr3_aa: CASSQDWGETQYF

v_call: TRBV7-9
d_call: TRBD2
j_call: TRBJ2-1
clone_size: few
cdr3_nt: TGTGCCAGCAGCTCCTTAGCGGGGGGGCGAAGTCAGTTCTTC
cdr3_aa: CASSSLAGGRSQFF

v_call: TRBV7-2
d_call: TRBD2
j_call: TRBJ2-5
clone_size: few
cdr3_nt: TGTGCCAGCAGGGAGCGACTAGCGGGGGTTGAGACCCAGTACTTC
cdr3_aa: CASRERLAGVETQYF

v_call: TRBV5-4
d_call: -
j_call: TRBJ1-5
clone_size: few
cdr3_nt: TGTGCCTGGGGGCTCACCAATCAGCCCCAGCATTTT
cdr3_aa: CAWGLTNQPQHF

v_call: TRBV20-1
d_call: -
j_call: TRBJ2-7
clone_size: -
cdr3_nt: TGCAGTGCTAGACCACAGGGACCCTACGAGCAGTACTTC
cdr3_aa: CSARPQGPYEQYF

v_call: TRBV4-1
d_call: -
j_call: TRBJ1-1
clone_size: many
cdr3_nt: TGCGCCAGCAGCCAAGTGGAACAGGGTGGGACTGAAGCTTTCTTT
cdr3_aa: CASSQVEQGGTEAFF

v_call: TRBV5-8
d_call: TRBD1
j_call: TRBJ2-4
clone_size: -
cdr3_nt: TGTGCCGGCCTCCGGGACAGGGGGCTCCGTGGCAACATTCAGTACTTC
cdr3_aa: CAGLRDRGLRGNIQYF

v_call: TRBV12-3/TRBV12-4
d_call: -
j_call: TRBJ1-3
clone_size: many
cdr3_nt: TGTGCCAGCAGTTTAGCGCGTGGAAACACCATATATTTT
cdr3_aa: CASSLARGNTIYF

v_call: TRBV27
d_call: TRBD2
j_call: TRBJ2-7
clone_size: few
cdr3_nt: TGTGCCAGCAGTTTAAGGACTAGCGGGGGATACGAGCAGTACTTC
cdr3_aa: CASSLRTSGGYEQYF

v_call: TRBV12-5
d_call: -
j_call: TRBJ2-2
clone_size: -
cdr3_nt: TGTGCTAGTGGTTCATCGGACTCCACAATTTCCGGGGAGCTGTTTTTT
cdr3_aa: CASGSSDSTISGELFF

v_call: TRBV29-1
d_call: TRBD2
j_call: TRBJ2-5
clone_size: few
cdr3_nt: TGCAGCGTTGGAGCGGGGGGGCCGGATGAGACCCAGTACTTC
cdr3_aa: CSVGAGGPDETQYF

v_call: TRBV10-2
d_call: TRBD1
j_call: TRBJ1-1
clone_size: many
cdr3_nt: TGCGCCAGCAGTTACGGGACAGAAGGGCACGGTTTT
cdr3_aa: CASSYGTEGHGF

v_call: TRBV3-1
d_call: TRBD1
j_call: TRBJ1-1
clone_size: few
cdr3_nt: TGTGCCAGCAGCCTACCGGGACAGGGAGACACTGAAGCTTTCTTT
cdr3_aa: CASSLPGQGDTEAFF

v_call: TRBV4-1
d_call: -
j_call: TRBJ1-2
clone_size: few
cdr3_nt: TGCGCCAGCAGCTCAACACAGGGTGTGGGGAGAATCTATGGCTACACCTTC
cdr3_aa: CASSSTQGVGRIYGYTF

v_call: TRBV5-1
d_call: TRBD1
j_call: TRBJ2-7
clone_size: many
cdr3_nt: TGCGCCAGCGGAATCCAGGGGGCTCCCTACGAGCAGTACTTC
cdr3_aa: CASGIQGAPYEQYF

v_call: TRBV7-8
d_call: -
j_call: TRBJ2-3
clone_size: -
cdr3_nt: TGTGCCAGCAGCTTGACTAGGTGGCGGGGTAGCACAGATACGCAGTATTTT
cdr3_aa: CASSLTRWRGSTDTQYF

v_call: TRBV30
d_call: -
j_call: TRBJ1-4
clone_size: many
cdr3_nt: TGTGCCTGGAGTGTACTCCAGAAACTGTTTTTT
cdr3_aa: CAWSVLQKLFF

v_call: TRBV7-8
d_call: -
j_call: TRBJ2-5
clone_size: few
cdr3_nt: TGTGCCAGCAGCACGGCTCGGGGCTGGACCCAGTACTTC
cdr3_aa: CASSTARGWTQYF

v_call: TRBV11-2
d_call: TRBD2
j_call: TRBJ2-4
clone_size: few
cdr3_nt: TGTGCCAGCAGCACCGGGACTAGCGCCTTCATTCAGTACTTC
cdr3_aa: CASSTGTSAFIQYF

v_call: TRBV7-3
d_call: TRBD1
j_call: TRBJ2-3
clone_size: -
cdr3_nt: TGTGCCAGCAGCGAGGCCGGGACAGGGTCAGATACGCAGTATTTT
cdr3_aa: CASSEAGTGSDTQYF

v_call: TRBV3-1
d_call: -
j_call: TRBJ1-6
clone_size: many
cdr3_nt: TGTGCCAGCAGCCAAGTCGGGGTAGGCATTAATTCACCCCTCCACTTT
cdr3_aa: CASSQVGVGINSPLHF

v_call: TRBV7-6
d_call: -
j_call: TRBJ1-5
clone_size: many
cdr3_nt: TGTGCCAGCAGCCCGAGACAGCTACAGCCCCAGCATTTT
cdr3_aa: CASSPRQLQPQHF

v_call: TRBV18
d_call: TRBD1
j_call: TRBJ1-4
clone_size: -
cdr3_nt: TGTGCCAGCTCACCGGGGACAGGGGATGAAAAACTGTTTTTT
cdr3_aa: CASSPGTGDEKLFF

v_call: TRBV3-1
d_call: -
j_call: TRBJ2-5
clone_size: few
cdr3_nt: TGTGCCAGCAGCTCCACGCCGGGAACTGAGACCCAGTACTTC
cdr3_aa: CASSSTPGTETQYF

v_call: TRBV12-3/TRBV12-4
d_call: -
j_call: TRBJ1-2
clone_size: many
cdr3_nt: TGTGCCAGCAGTTTTAATCTGGGCAACTATGGCTACACCTTC
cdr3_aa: CASSFNLGNYGYTF